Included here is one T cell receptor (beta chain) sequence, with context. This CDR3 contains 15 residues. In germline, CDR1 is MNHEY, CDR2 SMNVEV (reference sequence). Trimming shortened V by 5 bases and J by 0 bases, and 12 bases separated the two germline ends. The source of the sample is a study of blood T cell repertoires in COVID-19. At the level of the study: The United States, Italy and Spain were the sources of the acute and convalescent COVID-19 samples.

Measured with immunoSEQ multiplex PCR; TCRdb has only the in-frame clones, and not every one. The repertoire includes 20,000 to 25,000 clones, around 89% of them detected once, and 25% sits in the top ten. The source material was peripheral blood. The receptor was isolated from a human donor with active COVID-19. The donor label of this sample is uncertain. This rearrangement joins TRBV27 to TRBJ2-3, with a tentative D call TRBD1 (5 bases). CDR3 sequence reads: CASSPRTLSTDTQYF. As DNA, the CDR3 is TGTGCCAGCAGTCCGCGGACACTCAGCACAGATACGCAGTATTTT.